The 7 T cell receptor beta chains below all came from one sample that was sequenced in a study of early T cells in non-severe SARS-CoV-2 infection. TCRdb redid the calling of the 5' RACE reads with MiXCR, one entry per CDR3 protein. The repertoire holds approximately 30,000 distinct CDR3 sequences, with approximately 6.3% as singletons. Sequencing input: whole blood. The receptors shown here come from an adult who was a healthcare worker with PCR-confirmed SARS-CoV-2 infection or an uninfected control (not recorded which).

This clonotype has at least ten counts. This sequence joins TRBV20-1 and TRBJ2-5; D is unresolved. With 6 bases removed from V and 9 bases from J, the gap between germline ends came to 14 bases. The CDR3 spans 11 residues. Germline-derived CDR1 and CDR2 are DFQATT and SNEGSKA (reference sequence). CDR3 amino acids: CSADWEWAQYF. The CDR3 coding sequence is TGCAGTGCCGACTGGGAATGGGCCCAGTACTTC.

This clonotype was recorded many times. This chain joins TRBV7-8 and TRBJ2-4, with 12 bases matching TRBD1. V was pared by 5 bases and J by 0 bases, with 8 bases of the junction left unmatched. The CDR3 runs 18 residues. The germline V gene encodes CDR1 SGHVS and CDR2 FQNEAQ. The CDR3 DNA is TGTGCCAGCAGCCTCCGGGACAGGGGGCCTTTAGCCAAAAACATTCAGTACTTC. Translated, it gives CASSLRDRGPLAKNIQYF.

This clonotype was observed many times. CDR3 nucleotide sequence: TGTGCCAGCAGCCGACTAGCGGGAGGCACAGATACGCAGTATTTT. Its protein product is CASSRLAGGTDTQYF. The chain couples TRBV11-2 to TRBJ2-3; 12 bases fit TRBD2. CDR1 is SGHAT and CDR2 is FQNNGV in the germline V gene. The junction had 1 base not matched to a gene; V was cut back by 5 bases and J by 1 base. The CDR3 has 15 residues. The full variable domain, with the rest looked up from reference TRBV11-2 and TRBJ2-3, is EAGVAQSPRYKIIEKRQSVAFWCNPISGHATLYWYQQILGQGPKLLIQFQNNGVVDDSQLPKDRFSAERLKGVDSTLKIQPAKLEDSAVYLCASSRLAGGTDTQYFGPGTRLTVL.

In this sample, this clonotype turned up many times. The rearrangement links TRBV7-6 to TRBJ2-5; 9 nucleotides agree with TRBD2. The germline V gene has CDR1 SGHVS and CDR2 FNYEAQ. Trimming took 4 bases from V and 5 from J; bases not matched to a gene: 5. The CDR3 spans 14 residues. CDR3 sequence reads: CASSSWTSDETQYF. CDR3 nucleotides: TGTGCCAGCAGCTCCTGGACTAGCGATGAGACCCAGTACTTC.

This clonotype was seen ten or more times. The rearrangement joins TRBV7-2 to TRBJ1-1; D not certain. V shed 5 bases and J shed 2 bases, with 9 bases lying between them. The CDR3 spans 13 residues. The germline V gene has CDR1 SGHTA and CDR2 FQGNSA. The CDR3 here is CASSPNQNTEAFF. The CDR3 DNA reads as TGTGCCAGCAGCCCAAACCAAAACACTGAAGCTTTCTTT.

This clonotype came up a few times. The rearrangement links TRBV29-1 to TRBJ2-1; possible D gene TRBD2, 6 bases. The CDR3 loop spans 13 amino acids. Trimming shortened V by 8 bases and J by 3 bases, and 14 bases separated the two germline ends. CDR1 SQVTM and CDR2 ANQGSEA come from the germline V gene. The CDR3: CSPYGGNYNEQFF. CDR3 in DNA: TGCAGCCCCTATGGCGGGAACTACAATGAGCAGTTCTTC.

This clonotype was recorded many times. J is TRBJ2-4 and V is TRBV6-5; 7 positions match TRBD2. The germline V gene encodes CDR1 MNHEY and CDR2 SVGAGI. Losses at the gene ends were 6 bases for V and 2 bases for J; bases not matched to a gene: 4. This CDR3 is 14 amino acids long. CDR3 sequence (DNA): TGTGCCAGCAGCCCGGGACTAACCAAAAACATTCAGTACTTC. This sequence encodes CASSPGLTKNIQYF.